This record looks at one TCR beta chain sequence and its context. This entry comes from a study of blood T cell repertoires in COVID-19. Study summary: PBMCs, B-cell-depleted T cells, or T cells were the source of the cDNA or gDNA that made up the material.

Seattle's cohort entered during active infection and was followed longitudinally. Authors' analysis steps: Researchers report that nucleated cell counts were estimated from reference gene primer amplification. The protocol was immunoSEQ multiplex PCR, while the TCRdb copy is restricted to in-frame clones and leaves out a portion. V, J and clone size reflect that table, while D and trimming were determined from the DNA. The sample contains under 50,000 clones, approximately 90% of which appear only once. The length of the CDR3 is 15 residues. Trimming took 6 bases from V and 2 from J, leaving 16 bases between them. CDR1 and CDR2 from the germline V gene are MNHEY and SVGAGI.

The chain combines TRBV6-5 with TRBJ1-2; the D is unclear. Sequencing was carried out using peripheral blood. This TCR was recovered from a man in his fifties or sixties with COVID-19, enrolled during active disease. The CDR3 is CASRAGEEGNYGYTF. In nucleotides, the CDR3 is TGTGCCAGCAGGGCTGGGGAGGAGGGCAACTATGGCTACACCTTC.